The clone carrying this T cell receptor (beta chain) was seen at least ten times. The target antigen is unknown. These data belong to a study of T cells after yellow fever vaccination. A 5'RACE template-switching step, the method used to make TCR cDNA, added a universal primer site and UMIs. TCRdb re-called the 5' RACE reads through MiXCR, storing one row per CDR3 protein. The data hold just over 300,000 distinct CDR3 sequences, with 3.6% observed a single time. General study results and limits: Booster samples showed a return of most primary-vaccination clones (roughly 96% CD4, about 87% CD8). High-abundance clonotypes from the bulk population could contaminate FACS-sorted repertoires.

CDR3 size: 14 residues. The germline V gene encodes CDR1 SGHRS and CDR2 YFSETQ. V trimming: 3 bases; J trimming: 7 bases; junction bases outside the gene matches: 6. The rearrangement links TRBV5-1 to TRBJ2-5, with 10 nucleotides matching TRBD2. The starting material was PBMCs, obtained on the day of the yellow fever booster vaccination. The receptor's source is a man between 18 and 29 years old who received the YFV17D yellow fever vaccine. The CDR3 reads CASSSERGGGTQYF. In nucleotides, the CDR3 is TGCGCCAGCAGCTCCGAGCGGGGGGGCGGGACCCAGTACTTC.